A selection of T cell receptor beta chains follows, all from one sample in a study of cytomegalovirus exposure and HLA in healthy donors. Sequencing used immunoSEQ multiplex PCR; TCRdb keeps in-frame clones, though not all of them. This sample yields around 150,000 clones, of which less than 90% are seen a single time; around 4.3% belongs to the top ten. Sequenced: PBMCs. These receptors were taken from a man aged 45-65 years in good health and CMV-seropositive. CDR3s include the opening cysteine and the closing phenylalanine or tryptophan. Fields, in order: J gene, CDR3 length, V gene, CDR3 protein.

>TRBJ2-4|14|TRBV7-9
CASSLTASGRGMYF
>TRBJ2-6|16|TRBV4-2
CASSQEASSGANVLTF
>TRBJ2-1|13|TRBV6-1
CASSEIRGTGLFF
>TRBJ1-2|15|TRBV6-5
CAKAHRQPYFYGYTF
>TRBJ2-1|16|TRBV29-1
CSVELGPGGTYNEQFF
>TRBJ2-7|16|TRBV5-1
CASSPTDRDKFYEQYF
>TRBJ1-1|14|TRBV5-1
CASSLGQGGTEAFF
>TRBJ1-5|15|TRBV5-1
CASSWTGGGNQPQHF
>TRBJ2-2|14|TRBV11-3
CASSPGQGTGELFF
>TRBJ2-7|13|TRBV5-1
CASSPPRGGEQYF
>TRBJ2-7|15|TRBV6-5
CASSYMRQGPYEQYF